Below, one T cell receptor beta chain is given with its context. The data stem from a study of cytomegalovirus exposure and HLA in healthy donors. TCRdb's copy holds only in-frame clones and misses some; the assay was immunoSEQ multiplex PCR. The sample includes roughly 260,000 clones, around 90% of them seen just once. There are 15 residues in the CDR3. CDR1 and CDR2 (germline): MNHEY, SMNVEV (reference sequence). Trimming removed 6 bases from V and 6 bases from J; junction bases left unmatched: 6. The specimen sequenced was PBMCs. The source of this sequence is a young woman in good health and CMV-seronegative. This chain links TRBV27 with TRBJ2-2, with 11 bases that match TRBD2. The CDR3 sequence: CASSRLAGSPGELFF. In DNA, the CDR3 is TGTGCCAGCAGCCGACTAGCGGGGTCCCCCGGGGAGCTGTTTTTT.